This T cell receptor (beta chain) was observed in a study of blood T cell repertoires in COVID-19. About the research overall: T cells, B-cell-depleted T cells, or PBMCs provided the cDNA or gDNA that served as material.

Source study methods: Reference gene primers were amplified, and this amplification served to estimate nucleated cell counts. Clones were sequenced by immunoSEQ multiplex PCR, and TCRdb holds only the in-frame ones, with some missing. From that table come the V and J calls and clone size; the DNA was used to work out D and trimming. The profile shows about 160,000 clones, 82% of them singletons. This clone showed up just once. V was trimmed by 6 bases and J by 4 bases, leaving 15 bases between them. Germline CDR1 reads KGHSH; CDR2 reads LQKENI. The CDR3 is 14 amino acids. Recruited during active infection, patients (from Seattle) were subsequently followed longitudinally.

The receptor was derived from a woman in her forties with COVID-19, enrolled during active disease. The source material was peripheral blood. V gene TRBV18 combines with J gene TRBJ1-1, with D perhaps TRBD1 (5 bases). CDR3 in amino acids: CASSQGMLGTEAFF. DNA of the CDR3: TGTGCCAGCTCGCAGGGAATGCTGGGCACTGAAGCTTTCTTT.